This passage covers 22 T cell receptor beta chains from one sample sequenced in a study of cytomegalovirus exposure and HLA in healthy donors. Measured with immunoSEQ multiplex PCR; TCRdb has only the in-frame clones, and not every one. The sample has approximately 97,000 clones; just under 95% are singletons. The sequenced sample was PBMCs. The receptors shown here come from a woman under 30 in good health and CMV-seronegative.

The sample holds one count of this clone. The V and J genes are TRBV7-2 and TRBJ2-5; weak D call: TRBD2 (5 bases). The CDR3 has 14 residues. Between the trimmed V and J ends, which lost 5 bases and 4 bases, there was a span of 14 bases. Germline loops: CDR1 SGHTA, CDR2 FQGNSA. The CDR3, as DNA: TGTGCCAGCAGCCCCCTAGCCCCACCAGAGACCCAGTACTTC. Translated: CASSPLAPPETQYF.

The chain has TRBV9 and TRBJ2-1; 7 nucleotides match TRBD2. The V gene's germline CDR1 is SGDLS and CDR2 YYNGEE. After removal of 4 bases from V and 2 bases from J, the junction contained 15 bases not matched to a gene. The CDR3 has 18 residues. The CDR3 loop reads CASSPYPFEGGPYNEQFF. CDR3 bases: TGTGCCAGCAGCCCCTACCCCTTTGAGGGAGGGCCCTACAATGAGCAGTTCTTC.

Turning to this clone: The identical CDR3 is also encoded by other nucleotide sequences in the sample. V is TRBV7-2 and J is TRBJ1-2, with 8 bases identical to TRBD1. Trimming removed 5 bases from V and 2 bases from J; junction bases left unmatched: 4. The CDR3 sequence is 14 residues long. Per germline, CDR1 SGHTA and CDR2 FQGNSA. Here the CDR3 reads CASSPGQGNYGYTF. The CDR3 DNA reads as TGTGCCAGCAGCCCTGGACAGGGAAACTATGGCTACACCTTC.

This sequence joins TRBV5-5 and TRBJ2-5; 7 positions agree with TRBD1. Germline V gene lookup returns CDR1 SGHKS and CDR2 YYEKEE (reference sequence). Unmatched junction bases numbered 5, after V lost 4 bases and J lost 5 bases. CDR3 length: 13 amino acids. CDR3 sequence reads: CASSLAGGETQYF. CDR3 nucleotides: TGTGCCAGCAGCCTAGCAGGGGGTGAGACCCAGTACTTC. The full variable domain, rest sourced from reference TRBV5-5 and TRBJ2-5, is DAGVTQSPTHLIKTRGQQVTLRCSPISGHKSVSWYQQVLGQGPQFIFQYYEKEERGRGNFPDRFSARQFPNYSSELNVNALLLGDSALYLCASSLAGGETQYFGPGTRLLVL.

The genes are TRBV2 and TRBJ2-7; D gene unclear. The CDR3 has 12 amino acids. The germline V gene has CDR1 SNHLY and CDR2 FYNNEI. V lost 5 bases and J lost 3, with 8 bases in between. The DNA for the CDR3 is TGTGCCAGCAGTTTTTTTAACTACGAGCAGTACTTC. This translates into CASSFFNYEQYF.

V gene TRBV5-4 combines with J gene TRBJ1-1; TRBD1 matches at 7 bases. This CDR3 comprises 19 residues. Germline lookup yields CDR1 SGHNT and CDR2 YYREEE (reference sequence). Trimming took 3 bases from V and 0 from J; bases not matched to a gene: 17. CDR3 in amino acids: CASSSAGGSGLLMNTEAFF. CDR3 nucleotides: TGTGCCAGCAGCTCGGCAGGGGGTTCTGGCCTACTCATGAACACTGAAGCTTTCTTT.

The chain recombines TRBV6-1 with TRBJ2-7; no definite D call. The CDR3 sequence is 17 residues long. CDR1 MNHNS and CDR2 SASEGT come from the germline V gene. V was clipped by 0 bases and J by 2 bases, with 17 bases between them. This chain's CDR3 is CASSEAPYQNSAYEQYF. The CDR3, as DNA: TGTGCCAGCAGTGAAGCGCCGTATCAGAACAGTGCCTACGAGCAGTACTTC.

J is TRBJ1-1 and V is TRBV11-2; tentative D call: TRBD1 (5 bases). V was trimmed by 2 bases and J by 1 base, leaving 8 bases between them. CDR1 SGHAT and CDR2 FQNNGV come from the germline V gene. The CDR3 consists of 14 residues. The DNA for the CDR3 is TGTGCCAGCAGCTTATTCGGGGGGAACACTGAAGCTTTCTTT. This encodes CASSLFGGNTEAFF.

The rearrangement uses TRBV11-2 and TRBJ2-7; TRBD2 agrees at 9 bases. V was pared by 2 bases and J by 4 bases, with 3 bases of the junction left unmatched. The germline CDR1 and CDR2 sequences are SGHAT and FQNNGV. CDR3 length equals 14 residues. CDR3 nucleotides: TGTGCCAGCAGCTTATTACTAGCGGGTTACGAGCAGTACTTC. It encodes CASSLLLAGYEQYF.

The chain joins TRBV5-1 to TRBJ2-2; D is possibly TRBD2 (5 bases). Trimming took off 4 bases at V and 4 bases at J, with 11 bases between the two ends. In germline, CDR1 is SGHRS, CDR2 YFSETQ. The CDR3 covers 14 residues. CDR3 in DNA: TGCGCCAGCAGCGGACCGGGGAGCACCGGGGAGCTGTTTTTT. Its translation: CASSGPGSTGELFF.

The V gene is TRBV9, the J gene TRBJ2-2; 8 bases are a match to TRBD2. Germline trimming cut 4 bases from V and 0 bases from J; bases unmatched to any gene: 11. The CDR3 is 18 amino acids. CDR1 SGDLS and CDR2 YYNGEE come from the germline V gene. CDR3 nucleotides: TGTGCCAGCAGCTACTCGAGGGCGGGAGGTACGAACACCGGGGAGCTGTTTTTT. Translating gives CASSYSRAGGTNTGELFF. Supplemented by reference TRBV9 and TRBJ2-2, the full variable domain reads DSGVTQTPKHLITATGQRVTLRCSPRSGDLSVYWYQQSLDQGLQFLIQYYNGEERAKGNILERFSAQQFPDLHSELNLSSLELGDSALYFCASSYSRAGGTNTGELFFGEGSRLTVL.

The rearrangement uses TRBV7-3 and TRBJ1-6; TRBD1 is a possible D gene (5 bases). V lost 5 bases and J lost 6, with 8 bases in between. The germline V gene has CDR1 SGHTA and CDR2 FQGTGA. CDR3 length: 13 amino acids. CDR3 loop: CASSGTINSPLHF. The CDR3 DNA sequence: TGTGCCAGCAGCGGGACTATTAATTCACCCCTCCACTTT.

This chain uses TRBV5-4 with TRBJ2-7, with 14 bases that match TRBD2. The CDR3 has 16 residues. J gave up 5 bases and V 4 bases, and 8 bases lay outside the gene matches. The V gene's germline CDR1 is SGHNT and CDR2 YYREEE (reference sequence). As DNA, the CDR3 is TGTGCCAGCAGCATACTAGGGACTAGCGGGAGTCACGAGCAGTACTTC. Protein: CASSILGTSGSHEQYF.

The chain links TRBV5-1 to TRBJ2-3; 7 bases map to TRBD1. The length of the CDR3 is 14 residues. J gave up 4 bases and V 4 bases, and 6 bases lay outside the gene matches. Germline V gene lookup returns CDR1 SGHRS and CDR2 YFSETQ. CDR3 nucleotide sequence: TGCGCCAGCAGCCCGACAGGGATGGCAGATACGCAGTATTTT. Translation gives CASSPTGMADTQYF.

This rearrangement joins TRBV6-5 to TRBJ2-3; D uncertain. Trimming left V 6 bases short and J 2 bases short, with 9 bases between. The CDR3 is 13 residues long. The V gene's germline CDR1 is MNHEY and CDR2 SVGAGI. CDR3 sequence (DNA): TGTGCCAGCAGACAATATTTCACAGATACGCAGTATTTT. Amino acids: CASRQYFTDTQYF.

The chain recombines TRBV7-9 with TRBJ2-7; TRBD1 matches at 9 bases. The CDR3 consists of 13 residues. Germline V gene lookup returns CDR1 SEHNR and CDR2 FQNEAQ (reference sequence). With 2 bases clipped from V and 6 bases from J, the junction kept 2 bases outside the gene matches. CDR3 nucleotides: TGTGCCAGCAGCTTATCGGGACAGGGCGAGCAGTACTTC. This encodes CASSLSGQGEQYF.

The gene calls are TRBV27 and TRBJ2-3; no clear D. CDR1 is MNHEY, CDR2 SMNVEV, per germline (reference sequence). This CDR3 is built from 18 residues. V dropped 5 bases and J dropped 4 bases, with 25 bases sitting between them. The CDR3, as DNA: TGTGCCAGCAGTGCATCCCCCCTCTTCGCGGAACTTCCAGATACGCAGTATTTT. Amino acids: CASSASPLFAELPDTQYF.

The chain couples TRBV6-6 to TRBJ2-7; 7 bases are a match to TRBD2. V trimming: 7 bases; J trimming: 5 bases; junction bases outside the gene matches: 11. The CDR3 sequence is 14 residues long. Germline CDR1 reads MNHNY; CDR2 reads SVGAGI (reference sequence). The DNA of the CDR3 is TGTGCCAGCACCGTAAAGCTTGGGGGGGACGAGCAGTACTTC. Encoded protein: CASTVKLGGDEQYF.

This chain connects TRBV5-6 to TRBJ1-1; TRBD1 might be the D (6 bases). Deletions cut 7 bases from V and 11 bases from J, with 27 bases between. CDR1 is SGHDT and CDR2 is YYEEEE in the germline V gene. This CDR3 spans 15 amino acids. DNA of the CDR3: TGTGCCAGCTCGTCCGGGACACCCGAAGTGAGAGTGGCTTTCTTT. This sequence encodes CASSSGTPEVRVAFF.

CDR3 protein: CASSLGDNYYGYTF. DNA of the CDR3: TGTGCCAGCAGCTTGGGGGACAACTACTATGGCTACACCTTC. V and J are TRBV5-5 and TRBJ1-2, with a weak D call TRBD1 (6 bases). Trimming pared 0 bases from V and 3 bases from J, leaving 9 bases between. This CDR3 region has 14 residues. Germline loops: CDR1 SGHKS, CDR2 YYEKEE (reference sequence).

The chain links TRBV11-2 to TRBJ2-5; D is unclear. The CDR3 runs to 13 residues. V dropped 2 bases and J dropped 5 bases, with 9 bases sitting between them. The V gene's germline CDR1 is SGHAT and CDR2 FQNNGV. The CDR3 sequence is CASSLSGGETQYF. DNA for the CDR3: TGTGCCAGCAGCTTATCGGGTGGGGAGACCCAGTACTTC.

The count of this clone is one. The chain links TRBV7-8 to TRBJ1-4; D is unresolved. Trimming removed 5 bases at V and 8 bases at J, with 15 bases between. CDR3 length: 14 residues. Germline V CDR1 and CDR2: SGHVS, FQNEAQ. The CDR3 here is CASSPHELVEKLFF. CDR3 sequence (DNA): TGTGCCAGCAGCCCCCATGAGCTGGTGGAAAAACTGTTTTTT.